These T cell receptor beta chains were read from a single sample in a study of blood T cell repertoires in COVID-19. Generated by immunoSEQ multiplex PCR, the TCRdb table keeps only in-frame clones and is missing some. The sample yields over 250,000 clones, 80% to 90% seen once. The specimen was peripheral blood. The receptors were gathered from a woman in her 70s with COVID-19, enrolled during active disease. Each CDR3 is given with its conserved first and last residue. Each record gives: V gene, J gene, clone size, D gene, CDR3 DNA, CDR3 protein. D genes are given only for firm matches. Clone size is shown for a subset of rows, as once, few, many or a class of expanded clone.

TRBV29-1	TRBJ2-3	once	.	TGCAGCGTTGAACAGGGCACAGATACGCAGTGTTTT	CSVEQGTDTQCF
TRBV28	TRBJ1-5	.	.	TGTGCCAGCACCTTTAACAGGGTCGGCAATCAGCCCCAGCATTTT	CASTFNRVGNQPQHF
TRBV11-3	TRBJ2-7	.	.	TGTGCCAGCAGCTGGATCCCGGGCGAGCAGTACTTC	CASSWIPGEQYF
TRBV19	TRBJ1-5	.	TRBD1	TGTGCCGGATCACAGGGGATGGGGCAGCCCCAGCATTTT	CAGSQGMGQPQHF
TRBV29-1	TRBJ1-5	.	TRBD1	TGCAGCGTCCCGGGACGCAGGGGGGCCCAGCATTTT	CSVPGRRGAQHF
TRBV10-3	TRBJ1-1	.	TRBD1	TGTGCCATCAGTGAGTCGGCAGGGGGTAGAACTGAAGCTTTCTTT	CAISESAGGRTEAFF
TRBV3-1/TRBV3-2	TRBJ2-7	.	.	TGTGCCAGCAGCCAACAGGTAGGGGTTTACGAGCAGTACTTC	CASSQQVGVYEQYF
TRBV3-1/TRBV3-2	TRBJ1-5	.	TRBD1	TGTGCCAGCAGCTCTTCGGACAGGGGGCTGTGGCCCCAGCATTTT	CASSSSDRGLWPQHF
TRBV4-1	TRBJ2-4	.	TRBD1	TGCGCCAGCAGCCCAACAGTTGGGACAGGGGGGAACATTCAGTACTTC	CASSPTVGTGGNIQYF
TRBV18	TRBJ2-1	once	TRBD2	TGTGCCAGCTCACCCGGGGGGGTTCGCAATGAGCAGTTCTTC	CASSPGGVRNEQFF
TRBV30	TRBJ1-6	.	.	TGTGCCGGCACCGGGACAAACTTTAATTCACCCCTCCACTTT	CAGTGTNFNSPLHF
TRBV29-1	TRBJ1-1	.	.	TGCAGCGTGCAGGGAAGGGAAGGAACTGAAGCTTTCTTT	CSVQGREGTEAFF
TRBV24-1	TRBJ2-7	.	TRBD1	TGTGCCACCAGTGCGAATGGGACAGAACTCTACGAGCAGTACTTC	CATSANGTELYEQYF
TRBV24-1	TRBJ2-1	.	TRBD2	TGTGCCACCAGTGATTCGCGGGCTAGCGGATACAATGGGCAGTTCTTC	CATSDSRASGYNGQFF
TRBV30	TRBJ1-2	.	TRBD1	TGTGCCTGGAGTGTACAGGGGGACGGCTACACCTTC	CAWSVQGDGYTF
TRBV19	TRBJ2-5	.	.	TGTGCCAGTATGTCTCTAGCTGCGGGGAGGCACCAAGAGACCCAGTACTTC	CASMSLAAGRHQETQYF
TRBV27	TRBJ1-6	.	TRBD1	TGTGCCAGCAGTCCCCTTTGGACAGGGAAGAATTCACCCCTCCACTTT	CASSPLWTGKNSPLHF
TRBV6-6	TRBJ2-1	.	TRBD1	TGTGCCAGCAGGACAGGGGGGGATGAGCAGTTCTTC	CASRTGGDEQFF
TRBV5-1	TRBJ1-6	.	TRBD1	TGCGCCAGCAGCACGGACAGGGGTGGGTCACCCCTCCACTTT	CASSTDRGGSPLHF
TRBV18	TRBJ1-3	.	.	TGTGCCAGCTCACGTCTGGAGAGCTCTGGAAACACCATATATTTT	CASSRLESSGNTIYF
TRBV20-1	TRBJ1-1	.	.	TGCAGTGCTAGTTCGCAGGGTCGGACTGAAGCTTTCTTT	CSASSQGRTEAFF
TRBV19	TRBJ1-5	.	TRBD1	TGTGCCAGTAGCGGGACAGGGGGCGGTCAGCCCCAGCATTTT	CASSGTGGGQPQHF
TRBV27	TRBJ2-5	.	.	TGTGCCAGCAGTTTATCGGGCCTAGCCATGGCCCAAGAGACCCAGTACTTC	CASSLSGLAMAQETQYF
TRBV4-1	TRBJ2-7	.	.	TGCGCCAGCAGCCAAGGGGTTAGCGCCTCCTACGAGCAGTACTTC	CASSQGVSASYEQYF
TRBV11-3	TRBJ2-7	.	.	TGTGCCAGCAGCCTACAGGCGCCCTCTCGGGAGCAGTACTTC	CASSLQAPSREQYF
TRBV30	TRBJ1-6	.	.	TGTGCCTGGAGCCGACAGCTCTCCTATAATTCACCCCTCCACTTT	CAWSRQLSYNSPLHF
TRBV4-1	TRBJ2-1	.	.	TGCGCCAGCACCCTTCTTCCCGGAGGGGATGAGCAGTTCTTC	CASTLLPGGDEQFF
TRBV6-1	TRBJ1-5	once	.	TGTGCCAGCAGTGAAGCCGGGGGGGCTCAGCCCCAGCATTTT	CASSEAGGAQPQHF
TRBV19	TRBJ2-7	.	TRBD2	TGTGCCAGTAGTATTCGCCGGACTAGCGGTTCCTACGAGCAGTACTTC	CASSIRRTSGSYEQYF
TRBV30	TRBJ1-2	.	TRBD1	TGTGCCTGTCCTCGGGACAGTTCAGGCTATGGCTACACCTTC	CACPRDSSGYGYTF
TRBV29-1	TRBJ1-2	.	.	TGCAGCGTTGAAGATTCAGGTTTCGATGGCTACACCTTC	CSVEDSGFDGYTF
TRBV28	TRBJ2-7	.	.	TGTGCCAGCAGTTATACTAGCTACGAGCAGTACTTC	CASSYTSYEQYF
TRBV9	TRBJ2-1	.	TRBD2	TGTGCCAGCAGCCCTATTAGCGGGAGCGCCTACAATGAGCAGTTCTTC	CASSPISGSAYNEQFF